Listed below are T cell receptor beta chains from one sample, sequenced in a study of blood T cell repertoires in COVID-19. Measured with immunoSEQ multiplex PCR; TCRdb has only the in-frame clones, and not every one. This table holds 60,000 or so clones, around 87% found once. The sequencing input was peripheral blood. Receptors were obtained from a man aged 60-69 years with active or convalescent COVID-19. Both conserved end residues are part of each CDR3. A D gene is named only where the DNA matches it firmly. Clone sizes are given selectively: once, few, many, or a class where the clone is expanded.

length,size,D,V,J,DNA,CDR3
15,few,TRBD1,TRBV7-8,TRBJ2-7,TGTGCCAGCACCCCCTCGGGGGACAGGGGTAGGGAGCAGTACTTC,CASTPSGDRGREQYF
15,-,TRBD2,TRBV7-9,TRBJ2-1,TGTGCCAGCAGCCCAGGGACTAGTCCCTACAATGAGCAGTTCTTC,CASSPGTSPYNEQFF
17,-,-,TRBV19,TRBJ1-6,TGTGCCAGTAGTCCCCGGTCCCGTAGCTCCTATAATTCACCCCTCCACTTT,CASSPRSRSSYNSPLHF
19,once,TRBD2,TRBV5-1,TRBJ2-6,TGCGCCAGCAGCGCCGGCGCGGCGGGAGGGGGTTCTGGGGCCAACGTCCTGACTTTC,CASSAGAAGGGSGANVLTF
14,-,TRBD2,TRBV11-2,TRBJ2-7,TGTGCCAGCAGATCCTTAGCGGGCTTTGGGGAGCAGTACTTC,CASRSLAGFGEQYF
15,-,-,TRBV2,TRBJ2-7,TGTGCCAGCAGTTTGGGACGGGGGAGCTCCTACGAGCAGTACTTC,CASSLGRGSSYEQYF
16,large,TRBD2,TRBV6-5,TRBJ2-1,TGTGCCAGCAGTTACACCTGGCTTAGCGGGAGCAATGAGCAGTTCTTC,CASSYTWLSGSNEQFF
14,-,TRBD2,TRBV28,TRBJ2-1,TGTGCCACCAGCCTCGGGACAGGGACTAGCGGGGTGTTCTTC,CATSLGTGTSGVFF
13,-,TRBD2,TRBV7-9,TRBJ2-1,TGTGCCAGCAGCCCCACGGGGGGGTTAGAGCAGTTCTTC,CASSPTGGLEQFF
16,-,TRBD1,TRBV7-6,TRBJ1-2,TGTGCCAGCAGCTCGGAAGCCTCAGGGGGCGTTCAAGGCTACACCTTC,CASSSEASGGVQGYTF
15,-,TRBD2,TRBV28,TRBJ2-3,TGTGCCAGCAGTTTAGCGCCGGGGGGGGTAGATACGCAGTATTTT,CASSLAPGGVDTQYF
13,-,-,TRBV6-2/TRBV6-3,TRBJ1-1,TGTGCCAGCAGCTTGGTGGCAGGGAACGAAGCTTTCTTT,CASSLVAGNEAFF
15,few,TRBD2,TRBV10-1,TRBJ2-2,TGCGCCAGCAAAGCGACTAGCGGGAGCACCGGGGAGCTGTTTTTT,CASKATSGSTGELFF
16,-,TRBD1,TRBV5-1,TRBJ2-5,TGCGCCAGCAGCCGTGGGACAGCTTCGTACCAAGAGACCCAGTACTTC,CASSRGTASYQETQYF
15,-,-,TRBV6-5,TRBJ2-2,TGTGCCAGCCAGAATGACCGGGTGAACACCGGGGAGCTGTTTTTT,CASQNDRVNTGELFF
14,-,TRBD1,TRBV15,TRBJ1-5,TGTGCCACCTCAGGACAGGGACTGGCTCAGCCCCAGCATTTT,CATSGQGLAQPQHF
14,once,TRBD1,TRBV10-3,TRBJ1-2,TGTGCCATCAGGGGGACAGGTCTAGCCTATGGCTACACCTTC,CAIRGTGLAYGYTF
12,once,-,TRBV5-8,TRBJ2-2,TGTGCCAGCAGCTTGCAGGGCGGGGAGCTGTTTTTT,CASSLQGGELFF
14,-,TRBD1,TRBV5-1,TRBJ1-2,TGCGCCAGCAGCTTGGGGACAGGGGGCCAAGGCTACACCTTC,CASSLGTGGQGYTF
12,-,-,TRBV28,TRBJ2-7,TGTGCCAGCAGTCCCGACAGGTACGAGCAGTACTTC,CASSPDRYEQYF
16,-,-,TRBV18,TRBJ1-4,TGTGCCAGCTCACCCCAGGGCTCAACGACTAATGAAAAACTGTTTTTT,CASSPQGSTTNEKLFF
11,-,-,TRBV28,TRBJ1-1,TGTGCCAGCACCCTACGAACTGAAGCTTTCTTT,CASTLRTEAFF
16,once,TRBD1,TRBV7-8,TRBJ1-2,TGTGCCAGCAGCTTGGGAAAGGACAGGGTTGTCTCTGGCTACACCTTC,CASSLGKDRVVSGYTF
17,-,TRBD1,TRBV15,TRBJ2-5,TGTGCCACCAGCAGAGGCACCGGGACAGGGGGCGAAGAGACCCAGTACTTC,CATSRGTGTGGEETQYF
14,-,-,TRBV7-8,TRBJ1-1,TGTGCCAGCAGCTCGGATTTAGCGAACACTGAAGCTTTCTTT,CASSSDLANTEAFF
14,-,-,TRBV18,TRBJ2-3,TGTGCCAGCTCAACGAGGATCAGCACAGATACGCAGTATTTT,CASSTRISTDTQYF
13,-,-,TRBV6-2/TRBV6-3,TRBJ1-2,TGTGCCAGCAGTAGACAGGAAAACTATGGCTACACCTTC,CASSRQENYGYTF
13,-,TRBD1,TRBV28,TRBJ1-2,TGTGCCAGCAGTACAGGGACAGTCCTCCTTTACACCTTC,CASSTGTVLLYTF
16,-,TRBD1,TRBV19,TRBJ1-4,TGTGCCAGTAGTATCTTGAAGACAGGGGGTAATGAAAAACTGTTTTTT,CASSILKTGGNEKLFF
15,-,-,TRBV7-2,TRBJ2-5,TGTGCCAGCAGCTTAGTAGGGGACAACGAAGAGACCCAGTACTTC,CASSLVGDNEETQYF
13,-,-,TRBV28,TRBJ1-3,TGTGCCAGCACCCTGAGCTCTGGAAACACCATATATTTT,CASTLSSGNTIYF
16,-,TRBD1,TRBV6-1,TRBJ1-2,TGTGCCAGCACTGAAAGGATGGCAGGGGGTGGCTATGGCTACACCTTC,CASTERMAGGGYGYTF
15,-,TRBD2,TRBV18,TRBJ2-3,TGTGCCAGCTCACCACCTAGCGGGGGGACAGATACGCAGTATTTT,CASSPPSGGTDTQYF
14,-,-,TRBV7-8,TRBJ1-2,TGTGCCAGCAGCTCTGGGAGTAATCCCAGCTCATCCCTATTC,CASSSGSNPSSSLF
14,many,TRBD2,TRBV2,TRBJ2-3,TGTGCCACACCACCTGGGGGGGTCGGGGATACGCAGTATTTT,CATPPGGVGDTQYF
16,-,-,TRBV2,TRBJ1-2,TGTGCCAGCAGTGAAGATACAGGAGATCTAGACTATGGCTACACCTTC,CASSEDTGDLDYGYTF
15,once,-,TRBV29-1,TRBJ1-5,TGCAGCCGAAGGGACACAATCTCACAAGATCAGCCCCAGCATTTT,CSRRDTISQDQPQHF
16,-,TRBD1,TRBV18,TRBJ2-7,TGTGCCAGCTCACCCCAGGACAGGGGGTTCCCCTACGAGCAGTACTTC,CASSPQDRGFPYEQYF
14,-,-,TRBV6-5,TRBJ2-2,TGTGCCACATCAAGGGGGGGCTTAACCGGGGAGCTGTTTTTT,CATSRGGLTGELFF
14,-,-,TRBV29-1,TRBJ1-2,TGCAGCGTTGATCGCGGCGGCGCTAACTATGGCTACACCTTC,CSVDRGGANYGYTF
12,-,-,TRBV28,TRBJ1-6,TGTGCCAGCAACGCAGGGGACTCACCCCTCCACTTT,CASNAGDSPLHF
13,-,TRBD1,TRBV7-9,TRBJ2-2,TGTGCCAGCAGCTACAGGGGAACCGGGGAGCTGTTTTTT,CASSYRGTGELFF
15,once,-,TRBV18,TRBJ1-2,TGTGCCAGCTCACCACGGACAGACCCAAACTATGGCTACACCTTC,CASSPRTDPNYGYTF
14,-,TRBD1,TRBV24-1,TRBJ2-5,TGTGCCACCAGTGATCCAGGGGGCCAAGAGACCCAGTACTTC,CATSDPGGQETQYF
13,-,TRBD2,TRBV5-4,TRBJ2-1,TGTGCCAGCAGCTTGGCTCAGCGGGGCGAGCAGTTCTTC,CASSLAQRGEQFF
15,-,TRBD1,TRBV5-6,TRBJ2-5,TGTGCCAGCAGCTTGGCGGGGACAGGGCGAGAGACCCAGTACTTC,CASSLAGTGRETQYF
15,once,-,TRBV5-5,TRBJ1-5,TGTGCCAGCAGCTTGGGCGGAGGGAGCAATCAGCCCCAGCATTTT,CASSLGGGSNQPQHF